This T cell receptor (beta chain) appears in the sequencing data of a study of T cell repertoires in cytomegalovirus infection (dated by TCRdb to about 2019). Study-wide context: Donor HLA type was relevant to the analysis, because carriage of CMV infection together with the matching HLA type was indicated by public TCR beta signatures. Here is what the overall study found, with its caveats: The ex vivo response was dominated by HLA-C-restricted CMV-specific TCR beta clonotypes, which also provided the single most frequent clonotype in two of eight donors. In both this cohort and an independent roughly 400-donor cohort, the cumulative frequency of public TCR beta family members distinguished carriers of CMV infection plus the relevant HLA type.

These reads were obtained on an Illumina HiSeq 1500. TCRdb handled the public reads itself, with Q25 trimming in fastp and clone calling in MiXCR, and kept productive beta chains. Entries that share a CDR3 protein sequence are merged under the most common genes and DNA. The sample data list hundreds of thousands of distinct CDR3 sequences, and around 10% of these were observed just once. The top ten constitute around 2.5% of the sample. This clonotype has a handful of counts. The specificity of this receptor is unknown. Nothing much larger sits one base from this clone, and base qualities are not available. CDR1 is given as DFQATT and CDR2 as SNEGSKA, both from the germline V gene (reference sequence). Its CDR3 holds 15 amino acids, cysteine through phenylalanine. CDR3 DNA is the only sequence kept; it has 45 bases, read in frame from the first base. V loses 3 bases, J loses 2 bases, and the germline ends lie 14 bases apart.

The source of this sequence is a human donor in good health (CMV status not recorded). Some clones in this sample may be carry-over from other donors' samples. Sequences were obtained from PBMCs. The chain links TRBV20-1 with TRBJ2-1; the D gene is perhaps TRBD1 or TRBD2, as each covers 5 bases. CDR3 loop: CSARVNRGAYNEQFF. Read as DNA, the sequence is TGCAGTGCTAGGGTAAACCGGGGCGCCTACAATGAGCAGTTCTTC.